Sequencing of this TCR beta chain was carried out in a study of shared clonotypes between healthy human individuals. TCRdb's copy holds only in-frame clones and misses some; the assay was immunoSEQ multiplex PCR. Counted here are about 1.5 million clones, around 98% occurring once; the ten biggest clones make up 0.4% to 0.45%. The CDR3 is made up of 12 amino acids. Germline CDR1 MNHNS, CDR2 SASEGT. V gave up 8 bases and J gave up 4 bases, with 12 bases separating them. Sequenced material: naive CD4+ T cells sorted from blood. As for subset: CD45RA+ positively selected. This rearrangement joins TRBV6-1 to TRBJ2-7, with a weak D call TRBD2 (6 bases). The TCR sequence derives from a man in his thirties or forties in good health. The CDR3 is CASGTFRYEQYF. The CDR3 nucleotides are TGTGCCAGCGGGACTTTTCGATACGAGCAGTACTTC.